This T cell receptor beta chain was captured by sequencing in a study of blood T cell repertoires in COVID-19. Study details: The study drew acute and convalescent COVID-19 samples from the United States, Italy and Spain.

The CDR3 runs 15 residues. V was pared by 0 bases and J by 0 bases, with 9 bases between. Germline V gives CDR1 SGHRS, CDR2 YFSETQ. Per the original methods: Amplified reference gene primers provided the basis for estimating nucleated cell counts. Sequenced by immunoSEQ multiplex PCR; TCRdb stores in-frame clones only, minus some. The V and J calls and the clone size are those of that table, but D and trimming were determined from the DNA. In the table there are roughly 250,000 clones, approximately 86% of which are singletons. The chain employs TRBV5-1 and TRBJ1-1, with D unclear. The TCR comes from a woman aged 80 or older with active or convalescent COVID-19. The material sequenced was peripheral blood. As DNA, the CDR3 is TGCGCCAGCAGCTTGGCGGGGATATTGAACACTGAAGCTTTCTTT. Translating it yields CASSLAGILNTEAFF.